This TCR beta chain comes out of a study of blood T cell repertoires in COVID-19. Using immunoSEQ multiplex PCR, the repertoire was profiled, and TCRdb retains in-frame clones only, with some absent. Altogether some 170,000 clones are present, around 80% being singletons, with the ten largest covering around 6.1%. This CDR3 is built from 14 residues. Germline V gives CDR1 SGHRS, CDR2 YFSETQ. After removal of 3 bases from V and 3 bases from J, the junction contained 4 bases not matched to a gene. The recovered donors of Cohort 3 showed two negative PCRs, clearance, or symptom resolution. The sequence was obtained from a man in his forties who had recovered from COVID-19. The chain carries TRBV5-1 and TRBJ1-2, with 8 bases identical to TRBD1. The specimen sequenced was PBMCs or T cells enriched from blood (not recorded which). CDR3 region: CASSSQGAHYGYTF. Here the CDR3 DNA reads TGCGCCAGCAGCTCCCAGGGGGCCCACTATGGCTACACCTTC.